These 27 T cell receptor beta chains were all obtained from the same sample, sequenced in a study of blood T cell repertoires in COVID-19. The repertoire was sequenced with immunoSEQ multiplex PCR; TCRdb's copy has only in-frame clones and lacks some. Of roughly 220,000 clones listed, approximately 83% are singletons. Sequencing was performed on PBMCs or T cells enriched from blood (not recorded which). These receptors all stem from a woman aged 40-49 years with acute COVID-19.

The V and J genes are TRBV7-2 and TRBJ1-5; 7 nucleotides align to TRBD1. Losses at the gene ends were 3 bases for V and 4 bases for J; bases not matched to a gene: 9. The CDR3 spans 16 residues. From germline, CDR1 is SGHTA and CDR2 FQGNSA. This CDR3 is CASSLMHRGGNQPQHF. The CDR3 DNA is TGTGCCAGCAGCTTGATGCACAGGGGAGGAAATCAGCCCCAGCATTTT.

V and J are TRBV28 and TRBJ1-1; possible D gene TRBD1, 5 bases. V was pared by 2 bases and J by 6 bases, with 13 bases between. This CDR3 contains 14 residues. Germline CDR1 and CDR2: MDHEN and SYDVKM. CDR3 nucleotide sequence: TGTGCCAGCAGTTTAGCAGGGCGGTGGGCTGAAGCTTTCTTT. Protein product: CASSLAGRWAEAFF. The variable domain in full, completed from reference TRBV28 and TRBJ1-1, reads DVKVTQSSRYLVKRTGEKVFLECVQDMDHENMFWYRQDPGLGLRLIYFSYDVKMKEKGDIPEGYSVSREKKERFSLILESASTNQTSMYLCASSLAGRWAEAFFGQGTRLTVV.

The rearrangement links TRBV3-1 (or the pseudogene TRBV3-2) to TRBJ1-2, with TRBD1 identical over 8 bases. Trimming cost V 4 bases and J 3 bases; bases outside gene matches: 7. The germline gives CDR1 LGHDT, CDR2 YNNKEL (reference sequence). CDR3 length: 15 amino acids. The CDR3 reads CASSRGTGRDYGYTF. CDR3 bases: TGTGCCAGCAGCCGCGGGACAGGAAGGGACTATGGCTACACCTTC.

The table lists this clone with a count of one. The chain employs TRBV20-1 and TRBJ2-1, with 12 positions matching TRBD2. Germline loops: CDR1 DFQATT, CDR2 SNEGSKA (reference sequence). J gave up 9 bases and V 3 bases, and 6 bases lay outside the gene matches. This CDR3 has 14 residues. The CDR3 DNA is TGCAGTGCTAGTCCTAGCGGGAGGGCCCTTGAGCAGTTCTTC. Translated: CSASPSGRALEQFF.

The chain carries TRBV28 and TRBJ1-1; no reliable D call. In germline, CDR1 is MDHEN, CDR2 SYDVKM. The CDR3 totals 13 residues. Trimming stripped 5 bases from V and 4 bases from J, with 11 bases between. The CDR3 loop is CASSTQWFTEAFF. In DNA, the CDR3 is TGTGCCAGCAGTACACAGTGGTTCACTGAAGCTTTCTTT.

The chain is built from TRBV27 and TRBJ1-2, with D maybe TRBD1 (5 bases). This CDR3 comprises 13 residues. Germline CDR1 is MNHEY and CDR2 is SMNVEV (reference sequence). Trimming cost V 2 bases and J 6 bases, with 10 bases left between them. The CDR3 DNA follows: TGTGCCAGCAGTTTAGGGGCCGGTCATGGCTACACCTTC. Its protein is CASSLGAGHGYTF.

V is TRBV6-2 or TRBV6-3 and J is TRBJ2-1; D may be TRBD2 (6 bases). Trimming took 0 bases from V and 2 from J, leaving 8 bases between them. The CDR3 runs 15 residues. CDR1 is MNHEY and CDR2 is SVGEGT in the germline V gene. CDR3 bases: TGTGCCAGCAGTTACTCGGGAGGCACCTACAATGAGCAGTTCTTC. This sequence encodes CASSYSGGTYNEQFF.

The rearrangement uses TRBV6-5 and TRBJ2-1; D is unresolved. The germline V gene has CDR1 MNHEY and CDR2 SVGAGI. The CDR3 spans 14 residues. V was clipped by 5 bases and J by 0 bases, with 8 bases between them. DNA of the CDR3: TGTGCCAGCAGTCCAGGAAGCTCCTACAATGAGCAGTTCTTC. Its translation: CASSPGSSYNEQFF.

The V call is TRBV6-2 or TRBV6-3, the J call TRBJ2-2, with 9 positions matching TRBD1. CDR3 length: 18 residues. The germline CDR1 and CDR2 sequences are MNHEY and SVGEGT. The J segment lost 4 bases and the V segment lost 2 bases, leaving 11 bases of the junction unmatched. The CDR3 DNA follows: TGTGCCAGCAGTTACACCTTCCCCCGGGACAGGGTCACCGGGGAGCTGTTTTTT. Amino acids: CASSYTFPRDRVTGELFF.

The chain has TRBV7-2 and TRBJ1-5; D is uncertain. CDR3 size: 14 residues. The ends were cut back, 1 base at V and 10 bases at J, with 14 bases in the middle. Germline V gene data show CDR1 as SGHTA and CDR2 as FQGNSA. DNA for the CDR3: TGTGCCAGCAGCTTAGGCGGCGGCCTAGGCCCCCAGCATTTT. Residues: CASSLGGGLGPQHF.

The sample holds a few counts of this clone. V usage is TRBV11-2 and J usage is TRBJ2-7; no firm D call. Germline values: CDR1 SGHAT, CDR2 FQNNGV. The CDR3 loop spans 13 amino acids. The V end was cut by 1 base, the J end by 4 bases, with 8 bases between. The DNA of the CDR3 is TGTGCCAGCAGCTTAGGTGCGGCATACGAGCAGTACTTC. Its translation: CASSLGAAYEQYF.

The genes are TRBV11-1 and TRBJ2-5; TRBD2 is a possible D gene (5 bases). With 1 base removed from V and 4 bases from J, the gap between germline ends came to 16 bases. The CDR3 has 16 amino acids. Germline V gene sequence: CDR1 SGHAT, CDR2 FQDESV (reference sequence). CDR3 sequence: CASSLGSLARGETQYF. The CDR3 DNA is TGTGCCAGCAGCTTAGGGTCCCTCGCTCGGGGAGAGACCCAGTACTTC.

The chain uses TRBV7-2 and TRBJ1-2; weak D call: TRBD1 (5 bases). Trimming cost V 1 base and J 5 bases, with 20 bases left between them. Germline V gene sequence: CDR1 SGHTA, CDR2 FQGNSA. This CDR3 spans 17 amino acids. The CDR3 nucleotides are TGTGCCAGCAGCTTAGTAGCGACTACTCCAGGGACTTATGGCTACACCTTC. Protein: CASSLVATTPGTYGYTF.

This clone occurred once. The chain uses TRBV15 and TRBJ1-2; perhaps TRBD1 as D (6 bases). Germline loops: CDR1 LNHNV, CDR2 YYDKDF (reference sequence). This CDR3 region has 14 residues. V was pared by 2 bases and J by 7 bases, with 14 bases between. CDR3 sequence reads: CATSRPTGKGGYTF. The DNA for the CDR3 is TGTGCCACCAGCAGACCCACAGGGAAAGGTGGCTACACCTTC.

This chain links TRBV28 with TRBJ1-5; no clear D. V was trimmed by 7 bases and J by 7 bases, leaving 20 bases between them. This CDR3 has 15 residues. CDR1 MDHEN and CDR2 SYDVKM come from the germline V gene. Here the CDR3 reads CASTRGVLGAQPQHF. CDR3 coding DNA: TGTGCCAGCACCCGGGGAGTTTTAGGTGCCCAGCCCCAGCATTTT.

V is TRBV14 and J is TRBJ1-2; D ambiguous. Germline values: CDR1 SGHDN, CDR2 FVKESK. Trimming took 1 base from V and 7 from J, leaving 13 bases between them. The CDR3 has 14 amino acids. The CDR3 spells CASSQGGTSGGYTF. CDR3 DNA: TGTGCCAGCAGCCAAGGAGGAACATCGGGTGGCTACACCTTC.

In this sample, this clone turned up a few times. The V and J genes are TRBV11-3 and TRBJ1-5, with D unresolved. The CDR3 sequence is 14 residues long. Looked up from germline, CDR1 is SGHNT and CDR2 is YENEEA. V gave up 0 bases and J gave up 9 bases, with 12 bases separating them. The DNA for the CDR3 is TGTGCCAGCAGCTTAGATTCCGCTTCGGGGCCCCAGCATTTT. Translating it yields CASSLDSASGPQHF.

This clone was observed once. The gene calls are TRBV29-1 and TRBJ2-1, with 9 positions matching TRBD2. There are 16 residues in the CDR3. Trimming took 4 bases from V and 4 from J; bases not matched to a gene: 11. The germline CDR1 and CDR2 sequences are SQVTM and ANQGSEA. CDR3 amino acids: CSVVMLGLAGYNEQFF. The CDR3 DNA is TGCAGCGTTGTGATGTTGGGGCTAGCGGGATACAATGAGCAGTTCTTC.

The chain couples TRBV7-3 to TRBJ2-1, with TRBD2 identical over 10 bases. V lost 5 bases, J lost 1 base, and 5 bases stayed unmatched. The CDR3 totals 16 residues. The germline V gene encodes CDR1 SGHTA and CDR2 FQGTGA. CDR3 sequence reads: CASSRRTSGSYNEQFF. The CDR3 DNA reads as TGTGCCAGCAGCCGTAGGACTAGCGGTTCCTACAATGAGCAGTTCTTC.

This clone showed up just once. The chain links TRBV18 to TRBJ2-3; TRBD1 agrees at 7 bases. From germline, CDR1 is KGHSH and CDR2 LQKENI. The CDR3 extends over 16 amino acids. Unmatched junction bases numbered 12, after V lost 0 bases and J lost 9 bases. Written as DNA, the CDR3 is TGTGCCAGCTCACCACCGTCAGGGGGAGCAGGGGAGACGCAGTATTTT. It encodes CASSPPSGGAGETQYF.

V and J are TRBV2 and TRBJ2-1, with TRBD2 as a possible D gene (6 bases). Per the germline V gene, CDR1 is SNHLY and CDR2 is FYNNEI. Between the trimmed V and J ends, which lost 10 bases and 0 bases, there was a span of 16 bases. The CDR3 runs 15 residues. This CDR3 is CATTDETSSYNEQFF. In DNA, the CDR3 is TGTGCCACAACAGACGAGACTAGCTCCTACAATGAGCAGTTCTTC.

This sequence joins TRBV7-8 and TRBJ1-4; a weak D match, TRBD1 (5 bases). Between the trimmed V and J ends, which lost 2 bases and 8 bases, there was a span of 12 bases. The CDR3 covers 14 residues. Germline loops: CDR1 SGHVS, CDR2 FQNEAQ. CDR3: CASSLSGGGEKLFF. CDR3 bases: TGTGCCAGCAGCTTATCCGGGGGAGGAGAAAAACTGTTTTTT.

This clone was seen only a few times. The chain combines TRBV7-6 with TRBJ2-2; TRBD2 aligns across 10 bases. This CDR3 comprises 18 residues. J gave up 0 bases and V 1 base, and 5 bases lay outside the gene matches. Germline CDR1 reads SGHVS; CDR2 reads FNYEAQ. CDR3 DNA: TGTGCCAGCAGCTTAGAAGCGGGAGGGCCCGCGAACACCGGGGAGCTGTTTTTT. This codes for CASSLEAGGPANTGELFF.

CDR3: CASSLGSGGYEQYF. CDR3 coding DNA: TGCGCCAGCAGCTTGGGTAGCGGGGGGTACGAGCAGTACTTC. The chain employs TRBV5-1 and TRBJ2-7; 10 bases line up with TRBD2. V lost 0 bases, J lost 4 bases, and 1 base stayed unmatched. CDR1 and CDR2 (germline): SGHRS, YFSETQ. The CDR3 spans 14 residues.

This clone was found once. The chain recombines TRBV19 with TRBJ2-1; D uncertain. CDR1 is LNHDA, CDR2 SQIVND, per germline (reference sequence). This CDR3 spans 13 amino acids. V was shortened by 4 bases and J by 5 bases, with 9 bases between the two germline ends. CDR3: CASSTLTNNEQFF. For the CDR3, the DNA is TGTGCCAGTAGTACCCTGACAAACAATGAGCAGTTCTTC.

This chain connects TRBV5-1 to TRBJ1-1; a weak D match, TRBD1 (5 bases). In germline, CDR1 is SGHRS, CDR2 YFSETQ. Trimming took 4 bases from V and 2 from J, leaving 15 bases between them. The CDR3 spans 15 residues. CDR3 nucleotides: TGCGCCAGCAGCACCACGCCCGGGACTAACACTGAAGCTTTCTTT. Amino acid sequence: CASSTTPGTNTEAFF.

The chain is built from TRBV10-3 and TRBJ1-1, with 9 bases that match TRBD1. CDR1 and CDR2 from the germline V gene are ENHRY and SYGVKD. The CDR3 spans 15 residues. V lost 3 bases to trimming and J lost 7 bases; unmatched junction nucleotides: 9. In DNA, the CDR3 is TGTGCCATCAGTGATACAGGGGGCCATGGCGGTGAAGCTTTCTTT. It specifies CAISDTGGHGGEAFF.